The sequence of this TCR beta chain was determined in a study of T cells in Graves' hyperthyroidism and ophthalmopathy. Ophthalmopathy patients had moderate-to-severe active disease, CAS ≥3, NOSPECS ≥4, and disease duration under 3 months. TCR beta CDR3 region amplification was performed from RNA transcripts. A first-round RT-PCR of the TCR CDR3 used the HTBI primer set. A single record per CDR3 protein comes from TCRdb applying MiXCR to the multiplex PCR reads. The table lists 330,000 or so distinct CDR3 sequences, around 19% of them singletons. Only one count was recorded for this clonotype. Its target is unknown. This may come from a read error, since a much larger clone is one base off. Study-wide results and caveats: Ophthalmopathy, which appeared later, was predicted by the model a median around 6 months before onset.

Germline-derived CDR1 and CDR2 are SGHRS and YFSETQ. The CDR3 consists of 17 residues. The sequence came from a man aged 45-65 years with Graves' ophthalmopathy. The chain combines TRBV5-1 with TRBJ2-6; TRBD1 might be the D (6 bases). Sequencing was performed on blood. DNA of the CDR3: TGCACCAGCAGCTGGACAGAACCCTCGCATGGGGCCAACGTCCTGACTTTC. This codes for CTSSWTEPSHGANVLTF.